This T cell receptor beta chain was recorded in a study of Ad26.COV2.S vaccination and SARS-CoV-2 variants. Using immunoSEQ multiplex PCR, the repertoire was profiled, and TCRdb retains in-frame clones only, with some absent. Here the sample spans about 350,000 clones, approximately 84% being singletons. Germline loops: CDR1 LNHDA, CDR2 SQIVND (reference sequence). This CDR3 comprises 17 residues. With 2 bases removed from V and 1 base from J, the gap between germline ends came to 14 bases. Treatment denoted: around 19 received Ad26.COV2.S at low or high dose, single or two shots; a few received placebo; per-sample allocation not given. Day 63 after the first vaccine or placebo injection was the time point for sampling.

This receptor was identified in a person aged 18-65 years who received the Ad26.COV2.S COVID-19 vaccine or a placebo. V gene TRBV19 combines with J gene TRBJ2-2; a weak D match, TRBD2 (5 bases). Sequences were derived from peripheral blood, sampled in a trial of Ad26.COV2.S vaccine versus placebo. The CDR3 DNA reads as TGTGCCAGTAGTATAAGTCCCCCTCGGGGGAACACCGGGGAGCTGTTTTTT. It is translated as CASSISPPRGNTGELFF.